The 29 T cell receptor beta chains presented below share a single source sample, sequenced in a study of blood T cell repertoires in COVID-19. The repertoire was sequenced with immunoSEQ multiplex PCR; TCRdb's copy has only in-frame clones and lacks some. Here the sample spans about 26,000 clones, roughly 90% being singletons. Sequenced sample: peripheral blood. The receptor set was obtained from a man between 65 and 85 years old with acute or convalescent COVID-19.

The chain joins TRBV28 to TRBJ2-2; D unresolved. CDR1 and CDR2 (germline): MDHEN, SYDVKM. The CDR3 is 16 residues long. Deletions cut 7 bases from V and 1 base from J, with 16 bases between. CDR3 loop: CASNLLYPVNTGELFF. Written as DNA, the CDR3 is TGTGCCAGCAACCTACTGTATCCGGTGAACACCGGGGAGCTGTTTTTT.

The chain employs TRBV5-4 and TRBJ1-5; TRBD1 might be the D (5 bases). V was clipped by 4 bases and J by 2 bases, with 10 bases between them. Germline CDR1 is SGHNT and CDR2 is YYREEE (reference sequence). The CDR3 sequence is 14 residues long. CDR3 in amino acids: CASSLTGGNQPQHF. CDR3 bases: TGTGCCAGCAGCCTTACGGGGGGCAATCAGCCCCAGCATTTT.

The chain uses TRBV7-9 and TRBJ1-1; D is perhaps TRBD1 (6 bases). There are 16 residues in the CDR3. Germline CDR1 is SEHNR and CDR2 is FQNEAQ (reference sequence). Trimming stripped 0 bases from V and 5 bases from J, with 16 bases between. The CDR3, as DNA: TGTGCCAGCAGCTTAGCCACAGGGATTGGATGGACTGAAGCTTTCTTT. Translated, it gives CASSLATGIGWTEAFF.

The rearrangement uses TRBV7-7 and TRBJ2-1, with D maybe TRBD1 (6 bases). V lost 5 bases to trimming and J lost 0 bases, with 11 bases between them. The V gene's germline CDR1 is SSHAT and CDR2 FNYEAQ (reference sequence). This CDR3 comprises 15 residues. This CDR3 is CASSPRGGSYNEQFF. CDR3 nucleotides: TGTGCCAGCAGCCCCAGGGGTGGCTCCTACAATGAGCAGTTCTTC.

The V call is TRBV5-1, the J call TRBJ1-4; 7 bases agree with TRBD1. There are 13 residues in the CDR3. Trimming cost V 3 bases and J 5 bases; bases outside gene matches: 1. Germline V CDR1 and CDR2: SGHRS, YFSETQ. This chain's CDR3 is CASSSGQNEKLFF. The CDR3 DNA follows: TGCGCCAGCAGCTCGGGACAGAATGAAAAACTGTTTTTT. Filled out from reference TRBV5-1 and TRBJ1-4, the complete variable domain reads KAGVTQTPRYLIKTRGQQVTLSCSPISGHRSVSWYQQTPGQGLQFLFEYFSETQRNKGNFPGRFSGRQFSNSRSEMNVSTLELGDSALYLCASSSGQNEKLFFGSGTQLSVL.

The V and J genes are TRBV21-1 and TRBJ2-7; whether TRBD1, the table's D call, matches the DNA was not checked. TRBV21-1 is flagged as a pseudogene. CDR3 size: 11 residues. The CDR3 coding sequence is TGTGCCAGCAGCAAACAACCCCGGGACACGTTC. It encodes CASSKQPRDTF.

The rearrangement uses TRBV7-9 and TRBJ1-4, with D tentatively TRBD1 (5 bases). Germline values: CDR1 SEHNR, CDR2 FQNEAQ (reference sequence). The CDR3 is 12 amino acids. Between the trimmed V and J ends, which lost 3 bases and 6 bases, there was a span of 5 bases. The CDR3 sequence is CASSFRDEKLFF. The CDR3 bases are TGTGCCAGCAGCTTCAGGGATGAAAAACTGTTTTTT.

CDR3 in amino acids: CASSESGAGANVLTF. The CDR3 DNA reads TGTGCCAGTAGTGAATCAGGGGCTGGGGCCAACGTCCTGACTTTC. This chain joins TRBV19 and TRBJ2-6; D is possibly TRBD1 (6 bases). Trimming removed 5 bases at V and 2 bases at J, with 10 bases between. The CDR3 has 15 residues. Germline CDR1 is LNHDA and CDR2 is SQIVND (reference sequence).

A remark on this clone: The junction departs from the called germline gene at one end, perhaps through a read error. In nucleotides, the CDR3 is TGTGCCACAGTTAAAAAGACAGGAGTAGTTGGCCACACCTTC. This codes for CATVKKTGVVGHTF. The J gene is TRBJ1-2, the V gene TRBV6-5; possible D gene TRBD1, 6 bases. This CDR3 has 14 amino acids. Germline CDR1 MNHEY, CDR2 SVGAGI.

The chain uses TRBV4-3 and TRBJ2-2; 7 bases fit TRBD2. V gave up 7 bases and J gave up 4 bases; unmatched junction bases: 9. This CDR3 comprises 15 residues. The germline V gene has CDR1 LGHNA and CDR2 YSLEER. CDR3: CASNRRGSGTGELFF. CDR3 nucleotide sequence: TGCGCCAGCAACAGGCGGGGGTCGGGCACCGGGGAGCTGTTTTTT.

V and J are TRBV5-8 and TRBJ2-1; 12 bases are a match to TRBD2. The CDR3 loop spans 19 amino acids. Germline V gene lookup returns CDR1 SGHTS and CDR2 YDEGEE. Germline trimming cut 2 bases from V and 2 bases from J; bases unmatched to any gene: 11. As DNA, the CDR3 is TGTGCCAGCAGCTTTTTAATCCCGGCTAGCGGGAGGGCCTACAATGAGCAGTTCTTC. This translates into CASSFLIPASGRAYNEQFF.

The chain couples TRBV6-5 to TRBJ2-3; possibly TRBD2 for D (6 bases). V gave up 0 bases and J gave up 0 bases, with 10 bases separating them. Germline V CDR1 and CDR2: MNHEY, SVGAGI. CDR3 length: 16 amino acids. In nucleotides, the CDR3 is TGTGCCAGCAGTTACTCGTTAGCGGCTAGCACAGATACGCAGTATTTT. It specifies CASSYSLAASTDTQYF.

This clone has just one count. CDR3 in amino acids: CASSSVTDSDSEAFF. The CDR3, as DNA: TGTGCCAGCAGCAGTGTAACAGACAGTGACAGTGAAGCTTTCTTT. The V call is TRBV9, the J call TRBJ1-1, with a weak D call TRBD1 (5 bases). V was pared by 4 bases and J by 7 bases, with 20 bases between. This CDR3 contains 15 residues. CDR1 is SGDLS and CDR2 is YYNGEE in the germline V gene.

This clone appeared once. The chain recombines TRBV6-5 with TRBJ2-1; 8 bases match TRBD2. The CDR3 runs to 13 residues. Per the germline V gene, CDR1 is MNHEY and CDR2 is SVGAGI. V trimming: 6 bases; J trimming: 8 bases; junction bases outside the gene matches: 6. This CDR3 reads CASRRSGSHEQFF. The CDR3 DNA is TGTGCCAGCAGACGCAGCGGGAGCCATGAGCAGTTCTTC.

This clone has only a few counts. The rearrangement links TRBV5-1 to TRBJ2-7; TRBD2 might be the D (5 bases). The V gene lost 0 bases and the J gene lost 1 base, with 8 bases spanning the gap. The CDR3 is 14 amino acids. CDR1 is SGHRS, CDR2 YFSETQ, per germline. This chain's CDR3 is CASSLAGESYEQYF. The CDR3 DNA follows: TGCGCCAGCAGCTTGGCCGGGGAGTCCTACGAGCAGTACTTC.

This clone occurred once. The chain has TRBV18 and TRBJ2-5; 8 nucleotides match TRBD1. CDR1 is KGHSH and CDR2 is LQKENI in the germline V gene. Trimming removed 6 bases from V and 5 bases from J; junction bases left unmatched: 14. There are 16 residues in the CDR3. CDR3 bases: TGTGCCAGCTCCCCCCCCCTTCAGGGGGCTGGGGAGACCCAGTACTTC. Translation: CASSPPLQGAGETQYF.

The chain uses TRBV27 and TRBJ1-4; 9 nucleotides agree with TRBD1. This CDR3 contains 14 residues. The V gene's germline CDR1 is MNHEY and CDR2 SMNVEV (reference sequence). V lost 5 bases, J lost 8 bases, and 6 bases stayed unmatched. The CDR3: CASSPGTGSEKLFF. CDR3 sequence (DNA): TGTGCCAGCAGTCCCGGGACAGGGAGCGAAAAACTGTTTTTT.

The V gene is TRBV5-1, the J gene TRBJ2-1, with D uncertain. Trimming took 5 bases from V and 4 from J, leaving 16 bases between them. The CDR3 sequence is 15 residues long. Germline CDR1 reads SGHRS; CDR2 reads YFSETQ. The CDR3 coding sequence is TGCGCCAGCAGATCATCCAGCAGACAATACAATGAGCAGTTCTTC. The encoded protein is CASRSSSRQYNEQFF.

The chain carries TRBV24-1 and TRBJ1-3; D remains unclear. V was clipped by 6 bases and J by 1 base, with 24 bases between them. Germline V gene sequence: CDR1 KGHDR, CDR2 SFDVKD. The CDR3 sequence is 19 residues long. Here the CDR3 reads CATSLIHFDRGVSGNTIYF. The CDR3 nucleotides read TGTGCCACCAGTTTGATTCATTTTGACCGGGGTGTTTCTGGAAACACCATATATTTT.

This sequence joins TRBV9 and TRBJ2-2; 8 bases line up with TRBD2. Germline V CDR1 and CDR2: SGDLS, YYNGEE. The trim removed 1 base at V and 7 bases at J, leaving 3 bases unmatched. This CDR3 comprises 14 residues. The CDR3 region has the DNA TGTGCCAGCAGCGTAACTAGCGGCAACGGGGAGCTGTTTTTT. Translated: CASSVTSGNGELFF.

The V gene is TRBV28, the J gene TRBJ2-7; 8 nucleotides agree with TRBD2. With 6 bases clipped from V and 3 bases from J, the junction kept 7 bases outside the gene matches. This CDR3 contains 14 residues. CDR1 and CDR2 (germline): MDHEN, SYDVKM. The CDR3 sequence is CASRTPGLVYEQYF. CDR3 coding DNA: TGTGCCAGCAGAACACCGGGACTAGTCTACGAGCAGTACTTC.

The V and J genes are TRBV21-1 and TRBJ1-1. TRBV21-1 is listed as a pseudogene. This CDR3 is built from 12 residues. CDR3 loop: CATKGGDTEAFF. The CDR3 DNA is TGTGCCACCAAAGGGGGGGACACTGAAGCTTTCTTT.

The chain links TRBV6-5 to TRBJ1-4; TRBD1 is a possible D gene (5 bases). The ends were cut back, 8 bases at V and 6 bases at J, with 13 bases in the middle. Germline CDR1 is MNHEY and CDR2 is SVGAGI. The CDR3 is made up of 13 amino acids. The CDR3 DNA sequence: TGTGCCAGCCGGGAGCAGGGAGATGAAAAACTGTTTTTT. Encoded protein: CASREQGDEKLFF.

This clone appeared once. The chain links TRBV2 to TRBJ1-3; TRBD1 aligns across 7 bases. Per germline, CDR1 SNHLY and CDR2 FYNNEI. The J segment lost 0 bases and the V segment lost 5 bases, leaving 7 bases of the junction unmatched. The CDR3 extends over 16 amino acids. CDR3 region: CASSPEQGSSGNTIYF. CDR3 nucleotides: TGTGCCAGCAGTCCCGAACAGGGGAGCTCTGGAAACACCATATATTTT.

The CDR3 protein is CASSQDTRAEETQYF. In nucleotides, the CDR3 is TGTGCCAGCAGCCAAGATACCAGGGCAGAAGAGACCCAGTACTTC. The J gene is TRBJ2-5, the V gene TRBV3-1 (or the pseudogene TRBV3-2); possible D gene TRBD1, 5 bases. The germline gives CDR1 LGHDT, CDR2 YNNKEL (reference sequence). Trimming removed 0 bases from V and 3 bases from J, with 11 bases in between. The length of the CDR3 is 15 residues.

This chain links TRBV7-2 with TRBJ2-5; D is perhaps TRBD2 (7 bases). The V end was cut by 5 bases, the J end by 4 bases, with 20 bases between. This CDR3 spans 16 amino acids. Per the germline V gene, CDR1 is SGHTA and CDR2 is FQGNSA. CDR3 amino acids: CASSPAVLAGAETQYF. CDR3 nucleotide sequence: TGTGCCAGCAGCCCAGCCGTTTTGGCGGGGGCAGAGACCCAGTACTTC.

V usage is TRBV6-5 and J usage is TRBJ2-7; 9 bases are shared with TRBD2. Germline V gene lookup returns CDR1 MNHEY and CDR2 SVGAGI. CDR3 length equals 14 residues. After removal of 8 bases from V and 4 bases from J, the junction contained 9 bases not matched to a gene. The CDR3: CASRSSGTSYEQYF. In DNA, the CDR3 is TGTGCCAGCCGTTCTAGCGGGACCTCTTACGAGCAGTACTTC.

The DNA of the CDR3 is TGTGCCAGCAGTTACCCGCGAGGGAGTGGGTACAATGAGCAGTTCTTC. Translated, it gives CASSYPRGSGYNEQFF. The V call is TRBV6-2 or TRBV6-3, the J call TRBJ2-1, with a tentative D call TRBD2 (5 bases). There are 16 residues in the CDR3. The V gene's germline CDR1 is MNHEY and CDR2 SVGEGT. V was trimmed by 2 bases and J by 4 bases, leaving 15 bases between them.

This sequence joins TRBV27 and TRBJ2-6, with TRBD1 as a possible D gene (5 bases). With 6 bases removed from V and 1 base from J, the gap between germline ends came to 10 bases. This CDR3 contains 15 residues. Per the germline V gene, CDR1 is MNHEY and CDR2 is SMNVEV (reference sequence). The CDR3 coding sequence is TGTGCCAGCAGCACCCAGGGATCTGGGGCCAACGTCCTGACTTTC. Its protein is CASSTQGSGANVLTF. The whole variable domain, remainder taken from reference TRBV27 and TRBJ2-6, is EAQVTQNPRYLITVTGKKLTVTCSQNMNHEYMSWYRQDPGLGLRQIYYSMNVEVTDKGDVPEGYKVSRKEKRNFPLILESPSPNQTSLYFCASSTQGSGANVLTFGAGSRLTVL.